Listed below are T cell receptor beta chains from one sample, sequenced in a study of graft-versus-host responses after intestinal transplantation. Repertoires were generated with immunoSEQ multiplex PCR, while TCRdb's copy carries only in-frame clones and drops some. This table has under 45,000 clones, around 94% appearing once. Their cognate antigens are unknown. The source was unstimulated CD4+ T cells sorted from spleen or lymph node cells, collected before transplant. The receptors shown here come from a human donor who was the organ donor for an intestinal transplant. Each CDR3 is given with its conserved first and last residue. The D gene is left open where the match is weak. Not all rows give a size; the values are once, few, many and, for expanded clones, a class.

cdr3_nt: TGTGCCAGCAGCCGGGATTACAATGAGCAGTTCTTC
cdr3_aa: CASSRDYNEQFF
clone_size: .
d_call: .
v_call: TRBV5-4
j_call: TRBJ2-1

cdr3_nt: TGTGCCTGGAGCCGACGGGGAGACAGGGGGCGCGTTCGAACTGAAGCTTTCTTT
cdr3_aa: CAWSRRGDRGRVRTEAFF
clone_size: .
d_call: TRBD1
v_call: TRBV30
j_call: TRBJ1-1

cdr3_nt: TGCAGCGTCCAGAAGAACACCGGGGAGCTGTTTTTT
cdr3_aa: CSVQKNTGELFF
clone_size: .
d_call: .
v_call: TRBV29-1
j_call: TRBJ2-2

cdr3_nt: TGTGCCAGCAGCTTAGGTCCGAGGCAGCCCCAGCATTTT
cdr3_aa: CASSLGPRQPQHF
clone_size: .
d_call: .
v_call: TRBV7-9
j_call: TRBJ1-5

cdr3_nt: TGTGCCAGCAGTGTCGACACAGATACGCAGTATTTT
cdr3_aa: CASSVDTDTQYF
clone_size: .
d_call: .
v_call: TRBV6-1
j_call: TRBJ2-3

cdr3_nt: TGTGCCAGCAGTTTCGGGCTAGCGGGGGGGAAAAATACGCAGTATTTT
cdr3_aa: CASSFGLAGGKNTQYF
clone_size: .
d_call: TRBD2
v_call: TRBV28
j_call: TRBJ2-3

cdr3_nt: TGTGCCAGCAGCCAGGGACTCACAGCCTACAATGAGCAGTTCTTC
cdr3_aa: CASSQGLTAYNEQFF
clone_size: .
d_call: .
v_call: TRBV7-9
j_call: TRBJ2-1

cdr3_nt: TGCAGTGCCCATAAGGGTCACACCATATATTTT
cdr3_aa: CSAHKGHTIYF
clone_size: .
d_call: .
v_call: TRBV20-1
j_call: TRBJ1-3

cdr3_nt: TGTGCCAGCAGTGAACTAGCGGGGGGGCCAGATACGCAGTATTTT
cdr3_aa: CASSELAGGPDTQYF
clone_size: .
d_call: TRBD2
v_call: TRBV6-1
j_call: TRBJ2-3

cdr3_nt: TGTGCCAGCAGCCTGAGAGGGGGGCCGACAGATACGCAGTATTTT
cdr3_aa: CASSLRGGPTDTQYF
clone_size: .
d_call: .
v_call: TRBV11-2
j_call: TRBJ2-3

cdr3_nt: TGTGCCAGCAGCTGGGGCAGTAACACTGAAGCTTTCTTT
cdr3_aa: CASSWGSNTEAFF
clone_size: few
d_call: .
v_call: TRBV7-2
j_call: TRBJ1-1

cdr3_nt: TGTGCCACCAGCCCCCCTGGGCGGAAGAAAAATCCAAACATTCAGTACTTC
cdr3_aa: CATSPPGRKKNPNIQYF
clone_size: .
d_call: .
v_call: TRBV15
j_call: TRBJ2-4

cdr3_nt: TGTGCCAGCAGCGCAGGGGGGGATGTATCCTATAATTCACCCCTCCACTTT
cdr3_aa: CASSAGGDVSYNSPLHF
clone_size: .
d_call: TRBD1
v_call: TRBV5-5
j_call: TRBJ1-6

cdr3_nt: TGTGCCAGCAGCTGGGGACAGCGGGGAAACATTCAGTACTTC
cdr3_aa: CASSWGQRGNIQYF
clone_size: .
d_call: .
v_call: TRBV5-6
j_call: TRBJ2-4

cdr3_nt: TGTGCCAGCTCACCTGTCGGCAGGGAGGGTACCGGGGAGCTGTTTTTT
cdr3_aa: CASSPVGREGTGELFF
clone_size: once
d_call: TRBD2
v_call: TRBV18
j_call: TRBJ2-2

cdr3_nt: TGTGCCAGCAGTCTCAGGGCTTTGAACACTGAAGCTTTCTTT
cdr3_aa: CASSLRALNTEAFF
clone_size: .
d_call: .
v_call: TRBV6-6
j_call: TRBJ1-1

cdr3_nt: TGTGCCAGCAGCTTGGTCGGACAGGCGAACACTGAAGCTTTCTTT
cdr3_aa: CASSLVGQANTEAFF
clone_size: .
d_call: TRBD1
v_call: TRBV5-4
j_call: TRBJ1-1

cdr3_nt: TGTGCCAGCAGCTTAAGGACAGGGGACAACGAGCAGTACTTC
cdr3_aa: CASSLRTGDNEQYF
clone_size: .
d_call: TRBD1
v_call: TRBV7-2
j_call: TRBJ2-7

cdr3_nt: TGTGCCAGCAGCCAAGATCAAACGGGGGGGCGGGGAGAGCAGTACTTC
cdr3_aa: CASSQDQTGGRGEQYF
clone_size: .
d_call: TRBD2
v_call: TRBV4-2
j_call: TRBJ2-7

cdr3_nt: TGTGCCAGCAGCTTGGTCGGGGGGGCCTCCTACAATGAGCAGTTCTTC
cdr3_aa: CASSLVGGASYNEQFF
clone_size: .
d_call: TRBD2
v_call: TRBV7-2
j_call: TRBJ2-1

cdr3_nt: TGTGCCAGCAGCGGAGGGGGGAGCTATGGCTACACCTTC
cdr3_aa: CASSGGGSYGYTF
clone_size: .
d_call: .
v_call: TRBV9
j_call: TRBJ1-2

cdr3_nt: TGTGCCAGCAGACGGGTACTGGGCACTGAAGCTTTCTTT
cdr3_aa: CASRRVLGTEAFF
clone_size: .
d_call: .
v_call: TRBV28
j_call: TRBJ1-1

cdr3_nt: TGTGCCAGCAGCCATTCGACCCTTAACTATGGCTACACCTTC
cdr3_aa: CASSHSTLNYGYTF
clone_size: .
d_call: .
v_call: TRBV6-5
j_call: TRBJ1-2

cdr3_nt: TGTGCCAGCAGTGAAAACAGGGAGTACTCACCCCTCCACTTT
cdr3_aa: CASSENREYSPLHF
clone_size: .
d_call: .
v_call: TRBV2
j_call: TRBJ1-6

cdr3_nt: TGTGCCAGCAGCCCCGCATATGCGGACCCCACCGGGGAGCTGTTTTTT
cdr3_aa: CASSPAYADPTGELFF
clone_size: once
d_call: .
v_call: TRBV11-3
j_call: TRBJ2-2

cdr3_nt: TGCGCCAGCAGCCAAGAGGTAGGACAGGGGCTAAATTCACCCCTCCACTTT
cdr3_aa: CASSQEVGQGLNSPLHF
clone_size: few
d_call: TRBD1
v_call: TRBV4-3
j_call: TRBJ1-6

cdr3_nt: TGTGCCAGCATGGACAGTCGTCGCACAGATACGCAGTATTTT
cdr3_aa: CASMDSRRTDTQYF
clone_size: .
d_call: .
v_call: TRBV2
j_call: TRBJ2-3

cdr3_nt: TGCGCCAGCAGCCCTGACACAGGGGGCAATTCACCCCTCCACTTT
cdr3_aa: CASSPDTGGNSPLHF
clone_size: .
d_call: TRBD1
v_call: TRBV5-1
j_call: TRBJ1-6

cdr3_nt: TGTGCCAGCAGTCCATCCAGGGGGACACTAGCGAGCTCCTACGAGCAGTACTTC
cdr3_aa: CASSPSRGTLASSYEQYF
clone_size: .
d_call: .
v_call: TRBV9
j_call: TRBJ2-7

cdr3_nt: TGTGCCAGCAGTTTCTCAGGCGTCGGGGAGCTGTTTTTT
cdr3_aa: CASSFSGVGELFF
clone_size: .
d_call: .
v_call: TRBV28
j_call: TRBJ2-2

cdr3_nt: TGTGCCAGCAGCCTGAGGGGCTACGAGCAGTACTTC
cdr3_aa: CASSLRGYEQYF
clone_size: .
d_call: .
v_call: TRBV6-5
j_call: TRBJ2-7

cdr3_nt: TGTGCCAGCAGTAAGGGACCCACTGAAGCTTTCTTT
cdr3_aa: CASSKGPTEAFF
clone_size: .
d_call: .
v_call: TRBV25-1
j_call: TRBJ1-1

cdr3_nt: TGTGCCAGCAGCCAATCCCGGCTAGCTGCCGAGACCCAGTACTTC
cdr3_aa: CASSQSRLAAETQYF
clone_size: .
d_call: .
v_call: TRBV16
j_call: TRBJ2-5

cdr3_nt: TGTGCCTGGAGTTTCGGCAGAAACTATGGCTACACCTTC
cdr3_aa: CAWSFGRNYGYTF
clone_size: .
d_call: .
v_call: TRBV30
j_call: TRBJ1-2

cdr3_nt: TGTGCCATCAGTGAGGGTCAACGCGCAGTTCAAGAGACCCAGTACTTC
cdr3_aa: CAISEGQRAVQETQYF
clone_size: .
d_call: .
v_call: TRBV10-3
j_call: TRBJ2-5

cdr3_nt: TGTGCCAGCAGCTTGGCCTGGACAGGGGCTCGATCGAACACTGAAGCTTTCTTT
cdr3_aa: CASSLAWTGARSNTEAFF
clone_size: .
d_call: TRBD1
v_call: TRBV5-6
j_call: TRBJ1-1

cdr3_nt: TGTGCCAGCAGCCCGGGACAGGGGAACCCCTCTGGGGCCAACGTCCTGACTTTC
cdr3_aa: CASSPGQGNPSGANVLTF
clone_size: .
d_call: .
v_call: TRBV21-1
j_call: TRBJ2-6

cdr3_nt: TGTGCCAGCAGCTTGGCCGTGCGCACTGAAGCTTTCTTT
cdr3_aa: CASSLAVRTEAFF
clone_size: .
d_call: .
v_call: TRBV5-4
j_call: TRBJ1-1

cdr3_nt: TGTGCCAGTAGTCCAGGGACCTGGAGTGAAAAACTGTTTTTT
cdr3_aa: CASSPGTWSEKLFF
clone_size: .
d_call: .
v_call: TRBV19
j_call: TRBJ1-4

cdr3_nt: TGTGCCAGCAGCCCCACGGGACAGGGCACAGATACGCAGTATTTT
cdr3_aa: CASSPTGQGTDTQYF
clone_size: .
d_call: TRBD1
v_call: TRBV5-8
j_call: TRBJ2-3

cdr3_nt: TGTGCCATCAGTGGGACAGGGGGCCCGAACACTGAAGCTTTCTTT
cdr3_aa: CAISGTGGPNTEAFF
clone_size: .
d_call: TRBD1
v_call: TRBV10-3
j_call: TRBJ1-1

cdr3_nt: TGCGCCAGCAGATCCCGGGGGGCCGGAGAGACCCAGTACTTC
cdr3_aa: CASRSRGAGETQYF
clone_size: .
d_call: .
v_call: TRBV5-1
j_call: TRBJ2-5

cdr3_nt: TGTGCCAGCAGTGTCGAGGATGAAGCTTTCTTT
cdr3_aa: CASSVEDEAFF
clone_size: .
d_call: .
v_call: TRBV2
j_call: TRBJ1-1

cdr3_nt: TGTGCCATCCTCCGGGGGGGGAACACCGGGGAGCTGTTTTTT
cdr3_aa: CAILRGGNTGELFF
clone_size: .
d_call: TRBD2
v_call: TRBV10-3
j_call: TRBJ2-2

cdr3_nt: TGTGCCCCTCGGGGCTCCACAGATACGCAGTATTTT
cdr3_aa: CAPRGSTDTQYF
clone_size: .
d_call: .
v_call: TRBV25-1
j_call: TRBJ2-3

cdr3_nt: TGCGCCAGCAGCTCGGACAGGGGTAATGAAAAACTGTTTTTT
cdr3_aa: CASSSDRGNEKLFF
clone_size: .
d_call: TRBD1
v_call: TRBV5-1
j_call: TRBJ1-4

cdr3_nt: TGTGCCATCAGGGAGGACAGGGTGAACACTGAAGCTTTCTTT
cdr3_aa: CAIREDRVNTEAFF
clone_size: .
d_call: TRBD1
v_call: TRBV10-3
j_call: TRBJ1-1

cdr3_nt: TGTGCCAGCAGTGAAGTGGAGACCCAGTACTTC
cdr3_aa: CASSEVETQYF
clone_size: .
d_call: .
v_call: TRBV6-1
j_call: TRBJ2-5

cdr3_nt: TGCGCCAGCAGCTTGAGGGAGTCTCCCTCCTACGAGCAGTACTTC
cdr3_aa: CASSLRESPSYEQYF
clone_size: .
d_call: .
v_call: TRBV5-1
j_call: TRBJ2-7